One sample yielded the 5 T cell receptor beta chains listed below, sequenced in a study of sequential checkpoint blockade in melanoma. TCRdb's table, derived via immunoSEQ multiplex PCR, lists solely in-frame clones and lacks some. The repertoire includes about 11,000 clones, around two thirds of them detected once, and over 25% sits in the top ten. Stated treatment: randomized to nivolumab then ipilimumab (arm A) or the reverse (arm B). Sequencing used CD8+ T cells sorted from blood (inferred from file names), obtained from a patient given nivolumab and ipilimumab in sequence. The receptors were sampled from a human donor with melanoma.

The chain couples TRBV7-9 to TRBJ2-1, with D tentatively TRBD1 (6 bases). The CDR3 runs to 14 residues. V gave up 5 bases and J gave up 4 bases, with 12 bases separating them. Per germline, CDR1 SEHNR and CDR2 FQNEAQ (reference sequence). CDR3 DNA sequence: TGTGCCAGCAGCCCCACAGGGATTTACAATGAGCAGTTCTTC. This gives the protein CASSPTGIYNEQFF. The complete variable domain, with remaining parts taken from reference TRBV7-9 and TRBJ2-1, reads DTGVSQNPRHKITKRGQNVTFRCDPISEHNRLYWYRQTLGQGPEFLTYFQNEAQLEKSRLLSDRFSAERPKGSFSTLEIQRTEQGDSAMYLCASSPTGIYNEQFFGPGTRLTVL.

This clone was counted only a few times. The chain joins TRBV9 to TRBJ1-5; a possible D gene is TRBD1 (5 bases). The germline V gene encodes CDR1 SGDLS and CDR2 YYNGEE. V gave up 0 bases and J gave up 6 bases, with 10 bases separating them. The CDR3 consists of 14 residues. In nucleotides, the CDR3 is TGTGCCAGCAGCGTAGGGGGGGTGGGTCAGCCCCAGCATTTT. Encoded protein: CASSVGGVGQPQHF.

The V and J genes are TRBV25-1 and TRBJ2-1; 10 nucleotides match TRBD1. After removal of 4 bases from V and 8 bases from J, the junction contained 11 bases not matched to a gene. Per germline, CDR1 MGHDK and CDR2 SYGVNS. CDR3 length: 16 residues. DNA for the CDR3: TGTGCCAGCAGTGCGATCGGGACAGGGGTATACCATGAGCAGTTCTTC. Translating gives CASSAIGTGVYHEQFF.

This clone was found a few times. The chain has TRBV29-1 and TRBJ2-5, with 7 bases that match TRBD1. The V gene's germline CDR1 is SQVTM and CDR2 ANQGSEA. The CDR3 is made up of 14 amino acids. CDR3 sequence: CNHLRDSQMGTQYF. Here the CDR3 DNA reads TGCAACCACCTCCGGGACAGTCAAATGGGGACCCAGTACTTC.

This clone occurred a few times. CDR3 nucleotides: TGTGCCAGCAGTATCAGCGGGGGGGTAAATGAGCAGTTCTTC. Its translation is CASSISGGVNEQFF. J is TRBJ2-1 and V is TRBV28; 10 bases align to TRBD2. Germline CDR1 and CDR2: MDHEN and SYDVKM. V lost 5 bases to trimming and J lost 7 bases; unmatched junction nucleotides: 5. The CDR3 runs 14 residues. The full variable domain, its missing parts supplied by reference TRBV28 and TRBJ2-1, is DVKVTQSSRYLVKRTGEKVFLECVQDMDHENMFWYRQDPGLGLRLIYFSYDVKMKEKGDIPEGYSVSREKKERFSLILESASTNQTSMYLCASSISGGVNEQFFGPGTRLTVL.